This T cell receptor beta chain derives from a study of blood T cell repertoires in COVID-19. Background on the study: COVID-19 samples collected from the United States, Italy and Spain covered acute and convalescent phases. T cells, B-cell-depleted T cells, or PBMCs provided the cDNA or gDNA that served as material.

Per the original data handling: Reference gene primers were amplified, and this amplification served to estimate nucleated cell counts. Profiled with immunoSEQ multiplex PCR; TCRdb holds only in-frame clones, not every one. That table supplies the V and J calls and clone size; D and trimming were determined from the DNA. The profile covers tens of thousands of clones, with approximately 79% appearing a single time and 16% taken by the ten largest. The CDR3 covers 15 residues. Germline V gives CDR1 SGDLS, CDR2 YYNGEE. Trimming pared 0 bases from V and 5 bases from J, leaving 14 bases between. The receptor was derived from a man aged 55-75 years with acute or convalescent COVID-19. Sample: peripheral blood. The chain has TRBV9 and TRBJ2-5; D not resolved. The CDR3 DNA is TGTGCCAGCAGCGTAGTCCCCGCAGGTCTTGAGACCCAGTACTTC. Protein: CASSVVPAGLETQYF.